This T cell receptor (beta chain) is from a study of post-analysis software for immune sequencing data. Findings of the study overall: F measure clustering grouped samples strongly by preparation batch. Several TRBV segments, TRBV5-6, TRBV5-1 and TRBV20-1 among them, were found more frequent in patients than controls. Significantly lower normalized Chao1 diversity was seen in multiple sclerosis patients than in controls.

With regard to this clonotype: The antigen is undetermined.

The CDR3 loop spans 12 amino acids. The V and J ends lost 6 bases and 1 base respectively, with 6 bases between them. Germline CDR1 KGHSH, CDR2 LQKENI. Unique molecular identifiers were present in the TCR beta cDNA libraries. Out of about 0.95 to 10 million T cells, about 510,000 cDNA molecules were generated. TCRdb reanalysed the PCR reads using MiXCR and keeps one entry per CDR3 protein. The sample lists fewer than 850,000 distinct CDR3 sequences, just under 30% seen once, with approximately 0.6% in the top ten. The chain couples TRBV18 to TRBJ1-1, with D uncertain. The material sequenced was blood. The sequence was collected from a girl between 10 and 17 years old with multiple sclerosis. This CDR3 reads CASSTTNTEAFF. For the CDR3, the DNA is TGTGCCAGCTCCACTACGAACACTGAAGCTTTCTTT.